Following are 2 T cell receptor beta chains from one sample sequenced in a study of T cells in Graves' hyperthyroidism and ophthalmopathy. TCR beta CDR3 regions were amplified from RNA. The HTBI primer set served for first-round RT-PCR of the TCR CDR3. TCRdb re-analysed the multiplex PCR reads in MiXCR, keeping a single row per CDR3 protein. The sample has hundreds of thousands of distinct CDR3 sequences, roughly 19% seen once; the top ten hold about 3.7%. Sequencing input: blood. These receptor sequences come from a woman aged 18-29 years with Graves' hyperthyroidism.

The gene calls are TRBV29-1 and TRBJ2-7; 10 positions match TRBD1. J was trimmed by 0 bases and V by 5 bases; bases with no gene match: 7. Looked up from germline, CDR1 is SQVTM and CDR2 is ANQGSEA. CDR3 length equals 15 residues. CDR3 amino acids: CSVLGQGDYSYEQYF. In DNA form, the CDR3 reads TGCAGCGTTCTTGGACAGGGGGATTACTCCTACGAGCAGTACTTC.

This clonotype was seen many times. The chain employs TRBV5-1 and TRBJ2-7; 8 positions match TRBD2. J was trimmed by 7 bases and V by 1 base; bases with no gene match: 13. This CDR3 is built from 16 residues. Per the germline V gene, CDR1 is SGHRS and CDR2 is YFSETQ. CDR3 coding DNA: TGCGCCAGCAGCTTGAACCTCGGGACTAGTTGGCGTGAGCAGTACTTC. This encodes CASSLNLGTSWREQYF.